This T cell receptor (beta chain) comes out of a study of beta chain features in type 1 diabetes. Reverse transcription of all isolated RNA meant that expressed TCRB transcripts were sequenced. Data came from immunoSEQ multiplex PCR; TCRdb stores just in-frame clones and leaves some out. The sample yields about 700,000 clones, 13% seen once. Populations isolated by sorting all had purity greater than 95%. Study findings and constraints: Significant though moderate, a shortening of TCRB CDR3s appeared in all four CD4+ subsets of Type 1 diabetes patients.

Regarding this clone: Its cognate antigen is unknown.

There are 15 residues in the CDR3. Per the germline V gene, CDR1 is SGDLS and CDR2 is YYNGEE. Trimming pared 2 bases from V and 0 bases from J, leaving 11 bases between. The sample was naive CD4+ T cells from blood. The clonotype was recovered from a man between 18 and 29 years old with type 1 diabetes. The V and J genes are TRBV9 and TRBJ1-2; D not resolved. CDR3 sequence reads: CASSVEGQPNYGYTF. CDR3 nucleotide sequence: TGTGCCAGCAGCGTTGAAGGCCAACCTAACTATGGCTACACCTTC.